This T cell receptor (beta chain) was captured by sequencing in a study of post-analysis software for immune sequencing data (dated by TCRdb to about 2015). General notes on the study: Relapsing-remitting, secondary progressive and progressive-relapsing multiple sclerosis were recorded as disease courses, and subtype annotation was lacking for some patients. A subset of samples was prepared in parallel using single-end sample barcoding, then pooled and co-amplified after Illumina adapter ligation. The patient repertoires were set against about 10 previously published healthy control repertoires from donors whose ages ranged from roughly 6 to 27 years. Results and caveats for the whole study, not just this receptor: The multiple sclerosis patient group was slightly younger than the control group. When samples were clustered directly using the F measure, samples prepared in the same batch co-clustered strongly, which prompted a batch-effect correction. Patients showed significantly higher frequencies than controls for 4 or 5 TRBV segments, among them TRBV5-6, TRBV5-1 and TRBV20-1. Normalized Chao1 diversity was significantly lower in multiple sclerosis patients than controls, suggesting substantial peripheral T-cell clonal expansion.

With regard to this clonotype: The antigen it binds to is not known. Base quality data are lacking; no much larger clone is found one base away.

Including the terminal cysteine and phenylalanine, the CDR3 comprises 15 residues. Just the 45-base CDR3 DNA is kept, in frame starting at base 1. Trimming removed 3 bases from V and 2 bases from J, leaving 11 bases between the germline ends. CDR1 and CDR2 are drawn from the germline V gene (reference sequence): LNHNV, YYDKDF. The method behind the library was PCR. Sequencing instrument: Illumina HiSeq 2500. To reduce PCR and sequencing biases, unique molecular identifiers were built into the TCR beta cDNA libraries. About 500,000 cDNA molecules were obtained for every 1 to 10 million input T cells, so each molecule roughly corresponded to one T cell. The patient libraries were prepared and sequenced using the same protocol as the earlier healthy control dataset. Within a given batch, samples were prepared together, multiplexed and sequenced on the same HiSeq lane. In the original analysis: MIGEC handled the raw barcoded reads, throwing out single-read molecular identifier groups before consensus assembly and CDR3 extraction. Clonotype tables were post-analysed with VDJtools, normalizing diversity by down-sampling all datasets to the smallest sample size. In repertoire overlap clustering, CDR3 amino acid sequences, but not nucleotide sequences, were matched to correct batch-related cross-sample contamination. In TCRdb, the public reads were trimmed at Q25 with fastp and aligned with MiXCR, with productive beta chains retained. Each CDR3 protein appears once, grouped with its most common genes and DNA. These V and J calls rely on TCRdb rather than the paper's analysis. Here the sample has 450,000 or so distinct CDR3 sequences; over 35% occur a single time. The ten largest clones represent 9.5% to 13% of the sample.

TCR beta repertoires were profiled from peripheral blood of approximately 13 young patients with multiple sclerosis to demonstrate the VDJtools post-analysis software. The multiple sclerosis patients were children and adolescents between roughly 6 and 17 years of age. The sequenced material came from blood. The chain uses TRBV15 and TRBJ1-5, and TRBD1 may be the D gene, going by 5 matching bases. The source is a girl under 18 with multiple sclerosis. The nucleotide sequence is given as TGTGCCACCAGCAGTATCCGGGACGGCAATCAGCCCCAGCATTTT. It translates as CATSSIRDGNQPQHF.